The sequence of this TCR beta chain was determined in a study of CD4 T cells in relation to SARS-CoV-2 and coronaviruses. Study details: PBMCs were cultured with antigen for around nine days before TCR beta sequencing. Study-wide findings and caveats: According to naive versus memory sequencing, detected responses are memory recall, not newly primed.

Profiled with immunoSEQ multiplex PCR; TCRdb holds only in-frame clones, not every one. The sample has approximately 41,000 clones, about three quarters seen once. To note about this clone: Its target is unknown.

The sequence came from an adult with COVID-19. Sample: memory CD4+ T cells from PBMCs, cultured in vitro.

The CDR3 loop reads CATCPAGGIAYEQYF. The CDR3, as DNA: TGTGCCACCTGCCCAGCGGGAGGGATCGCCTACGAGCAGTACTTC. The rearrangement joins TRBV6-5 to TRBJ2-7; TRBD2 matches 10 bases. Germline CDR1 reads MNHEY; CDR2 reads SVGAGI. The CDR3 length is 15 residues. V gave up 10 bases and J gave up 2 bases; unmatched junction bases: 11.